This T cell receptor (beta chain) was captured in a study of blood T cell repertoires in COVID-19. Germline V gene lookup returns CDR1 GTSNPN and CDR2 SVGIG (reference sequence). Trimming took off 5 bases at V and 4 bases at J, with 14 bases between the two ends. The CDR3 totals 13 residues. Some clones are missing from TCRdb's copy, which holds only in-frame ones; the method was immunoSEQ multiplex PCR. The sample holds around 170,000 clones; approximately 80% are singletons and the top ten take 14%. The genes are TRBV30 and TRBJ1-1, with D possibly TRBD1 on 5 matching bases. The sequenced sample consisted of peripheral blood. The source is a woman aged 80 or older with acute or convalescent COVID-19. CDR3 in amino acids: CAWADGGGTEAFF. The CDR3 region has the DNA TGTGCCTGGGCCGACGGCGGGGGCACTGAAGCTTTCTTT. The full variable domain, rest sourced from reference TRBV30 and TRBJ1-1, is SQTIHQWPATLVQPVGSPLSLECTVEGTSNPNLYWYRQAAGRGLQLLFYSVGIGQISSEVPQNLSASRPQDRQFILSSKKLLLSDSGFYLCAWADGGGTEAFFGQGTRLTVV.